This paragraph covers one TCR beta chain sequence. This sample was included in a study of shared clonotypes between healthy human individuals. Study-level background: Each donor contributed plates that comprised three CD4 naive, three CD4 memory, two CD8 naive and one CD8 memory.

Germline V gene data show CDR1 as SNHLY and CDR2 as FYNNEI. V lost 10 bases and J 2 bases, leaving 14 bases between the germline ends. The CDR3 loop spans 13 amino acids. Genomic DNA from each subset was divided evenly over several immunoSEQ plates. Profiling relied on immunoSEQ multiplex PCR, and the TCRdb table lists in-frame clones only, not all of them. The table has roughly 1,500,000 clones, 95% to 99% seen once. All the donors were Caucasian adults who lived in Nashville, Tennessee. Into CD45RA+ naive and CD45RA-negative memory subsets, the CD4+ cells were split. This chain links TRBV2 with TRBJ1-1, with D possibly matching TRBD1 (5 bases). The clonotype originates from a man under 40 in good health. Sequenced material: naive CD4+ T cells sorted from blood. This sample's subset: CD45RA+ positively selected. The chain's CDR3 is CATRGRVNTEAFF. CDR3 nucleotides: TGTGCCACCAGAGGCAGGGTTAACACTGAAGCTTTCTTT.